The T cell receptor (beta chain) described here comes from a study of regulatory T cells in long-lasting Graves disease. General study points: The small sample size may have reduced accuracy. TRBV28 was favored in persistent disease, as were TRBJ1-2 and TRBJ2-5.

The J segment lost 3 bases and the V segment lost 3 bases, leaving 8 bases of the junction unmatched. This CDR3 has 15 amino acids. Germline lookup yields CDR1 SGHTA and CDR2 FQGNSA. Sequencing libraries for TCR beta were prepared with iRepertoire HTBI primers and Arm-PCR of CDR3 regions. TCRdb redid the calling of the multiplex PCR reads with MiXCR, one entry per CDR3 protein. The sample gives 450,000 or so distinct CDR3 sequences, less than 25% of which show up once; roughly 14% is in the top ten. Time point: persistent/refractory GD, antithyroid drugs over 5 years with positive TRAb. RNA isolated from PBMCs was used to make the TCR library. This clonotype was seen a few times. Antigen specificity is unknown.

This rearrangement joins TRBV7-2 to TRBJ2-7; TRBD2 matches 7 bases. The source was peripheral blood mononuclear cells (PBMCs), collected when the disease was refractory, from a patient treated with antithyroid drugs. This TCR derives from a female donor with Graves disease. In nucleotides, the CDR3 is TGTGCCAGCAGCTTGGTGTCTAGCGGCCGCTACGAGCAGTACTTC. It is translated as CASSLVSSGRYEQYF.